The clone carrying this T cell receptor beta chain was recorded only once. Its matching antigen is unknown. This sample stems from a study of shared clonotypes between healthy human individuals. Study summary: The plates for each donor numbered three CD4 naive, three CD4 memory, two CD8 naive and one CD8 memory. Whole-study findings and limits: Sorted-subset samples were not fully sequenced, rarefaction indicated.

Original handling: From ImmunoSEQ came sequences covering only the junction and carrying no quality scores, so filtering differed. Profiled with immunoSEQ multiplex PCR; TCRdb holds only in-frame clones, not every one. V and J calls and clone size follow that table, whereas D and trimming were derived from the DNA. Of 2 million to 3 million clones in the sample, approximately 90% are singletons; the top ten hold about 0.13%. The germline gives CDR1 SGHNT, CDR2 YENEEA. Trimming took 4 bases from V and 10 from J, leaving 11 bases between them. The CDR3 is 13 amino acids. V gene TRBV11-3 combines with J gene TRBJ1-6, with D possibly matching TRBD1 (5 bases). Material for sequencing was naive CD4+ T cells sorted from blood. The subset denotes: CD45RA+ positively selected. This receptor was taken from a man aged 18-30 years in good health. DNA of the CDR3: TGTGCCAGCAGCTCGCAGGGTGGCTCACCCCTCCACTTT. Translated: CASSSQGGSPLHF.